This entry concerns a single T cell receptor beta chain. Germline V gene data show CDR1 as LNHDA and CDR2 as SQIVND (reference sequence). Trimming shortened V by 8 bases and J by 1 base, and 11 bases separated the two germline ends. The CDR3 runs 13 residues. Generated by immunoSEQ multiplex PCR, the TCRdb table keeps only in-frame clones and is missing some. This table holds about 13,000 clones, 70% to 75% found once. This sample is part of a study of tumor-infiltrating lymphocytes in localized non-small cell lung cancer. This chain connects TRBV19 to TRBJ1-1; D is uncertain. This clonotype was obtained from a human donor with non-small cell lung cancer. The sequencing input was uninvolved lung tissue not adjacent to the tumor. CDR3 coding DNA: TGTGCCAGTCTCCTTCGAGGGAACACTGAAGCTTTCTTT. Translated: CASLLRGNTEAFF.